These 4 T cell receptor beta chains came from one sample sequenced in a study of Ad26.COV2.S vaccination and SARS-CoV-2 variants. The treatment: roughly 18 received Ad26.COV2.S at low or high dose, single or two shots; roughly five received placebo; per-sample allocation not given. Day 63 after the first vaccine or placebo injection was the time point for sampling. Assay: immunoSEQ multiplex PCR; the TCRdb copy retains only in-frame clones and omits some. The data contain a few hundred thousand clones, roughly 88% of them singletons. The sample consisted of peripheral blood, taken in a trial of Ad26.COV2.S vaccine versus placebo. These receptors originate from a person aged 18-60 years who received the Ad26.COV2.S COVID-19 vaccine or a placebo.

This clone was counted once. The chain couples TRBV20-1 to TRBJ2-7, with D hard to call. Between the trimmed V and J ends, which lost 4 bases and 9 bases, there was a span of 10 bases. In germline, CDR1 is DFQATT, CDR2 SNEGSKA (reference sequence). The CDR3 loop spans 10 amino acids. The DNA of the CDR3 is TGCAGTGCTATAGGTGTCGGGCAGTACTTC. Residues: CSAIGVGQYF.

The chain carries TRBV5-6 and TRBJ2-5; D remains ambiguous. V was cut by 4 bases and J by 3 bases, with 13 bases left in between. This CDR3 comprises 14 residues. Per germline, CDR1 SGHDT and CDR2 YYEEEE. The CDR3 DNA sequence: TGTGCCAGCAGCCACCCGCCCGTTAAAGAGACCCAGTACTTC. It yields the protein CASSHPPVKETQYF.

V and J are TRBV5-1 and TRBJ1-4; 12 bases fit TRBD1. Unmatched junction bases numbered 4, after V lost 3 bases and J lost 4 bases. The CDR3 contains 16 residues. Germline V CDR1 and CDR2: SGHRS, YFSETQ. CDR3 residues: CASSSGQGAGNEKLFF. In nucleotides, the CDR3 is TGCGCCAGCAGCTCGGGACAGGGGGCTGGTAATGAAAAACTGTTTTTT.

The V gene is TRBV27, the J gene TRBJ2-2; 16 nucleotides match TRBD2. CDR1 and CDR2 (germline): MNHEY, SMNVEV (reference sequence). The CDR3 is 19 residues long. The V and J ends lost 5 bases and 4 bases, in that order; junction bases with no gene match: 10. The CDR3 is CASSVPGTSGGAGTGELFF. CDR3 sequence (DNA): TGTGCCAGCAGTGTCCCCGGGACTAGCGGGGGGGCCGGCACCGGGGAGCTGTTTTTT.